One sample yielded the 27 T cell receptor beta chains listed below, sequenced in a study of OX40 agonist ivuxolimab in advanced cancers. TCRdb's table, derived via immunoSEQ multiplex PCR, lists solely in-frame clones and lacks some. The repertoire holds about 39,000 clones, 92% seen once, with about 20% in the top ten. The sample was CD4+ or CD8+ T cells sorted from blood, taken in a trial of the OX40 agonist ivuxolimab. These TCRs come from an adult with an advanced solid tumor such as melanoma, head and neck, liver or kidney cancer.

This sequence joins TRBV28 and TRBJ2-7; 7 bases fit TRBD1. The CDR3 consists of 15 residues. The trim removed 4 bases at V and 2 bases at J, leaving 8 bases unmatched. The V gene's germline CDR1 is MDHEN and CDR2 SYDVKM. The DNA of the CDR3 is TGTGCCAGCAGTTCGGTGCGACAGGGCACCTACGAGCAGTACTTC. Translating gives CASSSVRQGTYEQYF.

This chain connects TRBV19 to TRBJ2-4, with 7 bases fitting TRBD2. The V gene's germline CDR1 is LNHDA and CDR2 SQIVND (reference sequence). The CDR3 consists of 13 residues. V was pared by 6 bases and J by 14 bases, with 13 bases of the junction left unmatched. The CDR3 is CASSPALADNKYF. The CDR3 nucleotides read TGTGCCAGTAGCCCGGCGCTAGCGGACAACAAGTACTTC.

The gene calls are TRBV29-1 and TRBJ1-2, with 7 bases that match TRBD1. CDR3 length: 12 amino acids. V was clipped by 7 bases and J by 0 bases; unmatched bases: 2. Germline lookup yields CDR1 SQVTM and CDR2 ANQGSEA. The CDR3 sequence is CSATGTNYGYTF. CDR3 DNA sequence: TGCAGCGCGACAGGGACTAACTATGGCTACACCTTC.

The V and J genes are TRBV27 and TRBJ2-1; 7 bases are a match to TRBD2. After removal of 6 bases from V and 0 bases from J, the junction contained 11 bases not matched to a gene. This CDR3 comprises 17 residues. Per the germline V gene, CDR1 is MNHEY and CDR2 is SMNVEV (reference sequence). CDR3 sequence reads: CASSSTMGGSSYNEQFF. The CDR3 DNA reads TGTGCCAGCAGCAGCACGATGGGCGGGAGCTCCTACAATGAGCAGTTCTTC.

This chain joins TRBV12-2 and TRBJ2-6. TRBV12-2 constitutes a pseudogene. The CDR3 sequence is 16 residues long. The CDR3 coding sequence is TGTGCAAGTCGCTTAGCGGACCATTCTGGGGCCAACGTCCTGACTTTC. Protein product: CASRLADHSGANVLTF.

This chain uses TRBV19 with TRBJ2-1; TRBD1 might be the D (6 bases). The CDR3 extends over 14 amino acids. Germline V gene lookup returns CDR1 LNHDA and CDR2 SQIVND (reference sequence). Between the trimmed V and J ends, which lost 4 bases and 5 bases, there was a span of 12 bases. The CDR3 region has the DNA TGTGCCAGTAGTAGGAGACAGGACCACAATGAGCAGTTCTTC. It yields the protein CASSRRQDHNEQFF.

V and J are TRBV7-2 and TRBJ2-7; either TRBD1 or TRBD2 may fit D (5 bases each). Germline loops: CDR1 SGHTA, CDR2 FQGNSA. V lost 2 bases and J lost 2, with 7 bases in between. The CDR3 runs 13 residues. This CDR3 is CASSLPGPYEQYF. The CDR3 region has the DNA TGTGCCAGCAGCTTACCGGGGCCCTACGAGCAGTACTTC.

The gene calls are TRBV7-3 and TRBJ2-1; 7 nucleotides match TRBD1. CDR3 length: 13 amino acids. CDR1 is SGHTA, CDR2 FQGTGA, per germline. V gave up 4 bases and J gave up 6 bases; unmatched junction bases: 3. CDR3: CASSSAGGNEQFF. The DNA for the CDR3 is TGTGCCAGCAGCTCTGCAGGGGGCAATGAGCAGTTCTTC.

This clone was seen just once. The V call is TRBV28, the J call TRBJ2-2, with 8 bases that match TRBD1. V shed 5 bases, J shed 0 bases, and the junction held 5 bases outside the gene matches. Germline lookup yields CDR1 MDHEN and CDR2 SYDVKM. CDR3 length: 16 amino acids. The CDR3 DNA reads TGTGCCAGCAGTCGGGCGACAGGGGCGAACACCGGGGAGCTGTTTTTT. Protein: CASSRATGANTGELFF.

V is TRBV9 and J is TRBJ2-7; D call uncertain. CDR3 size: 11 residues. The ends were cut back, 0 bases at V and 5 bases at J, with 3 bases in the middle. Per germline, CDR1 SGDLS and CDR2 YYNGEE. CDR3 sequence: CASSVVDEQYF. CDR3 DNA sequence: TGTGCCAGCAGCGTAGTTGACGAGCAGTACTTC.

The rearrangement joins TRBV27 to TRBJ2-1; no reliable D call. Germline lookup yields CDR1 MNHEY and CDR2 SMNVEV (reference sequence). V was shortened by 6 bases and J by 9 bases, with 18 bases between the two germline ends. The CDR3 length is 14 residues. The DNA for the CDR3 is TGTGCCAGCAGACTTACCGGGCCCAAGGGTGAGCAGTTCTTC. Residues: CASRLTGPKGEQFF.

The rearrangement uses TRBV28 and TRBJ2-2; TRBD2 agrees at 11 bases. CDR1 MDHEN and CDR2 SYDVKM come from the germline V gene. The CDR3 runs to 17 residues. The V gene end was trimmed by 6 bases and the J gene end by 1 base; junction bases not matched to a gene: 7. The CDR3 DNA reads as TGTGCCAGCAGCGCCCTAGGACTAGCGGGGAACACCGGGGAGCTGTTTTTT. Its protein product is CASSALGLAGNTGELFF.

V usage is TRBV5-6 and J usage is TRBJ2-1; possibly TRBD1 or TRBD2 for D (6 bases each). CDR1 is SGHDT, CDR2 YYEEEE, per germline. This CDR3 has 12 residues. The V and J ends lost 5 bases and 5 bases respectively, with 8 bases between them. The CDR3 DNA sequence: TGTGCCAGCAGTAGGGGGGACAATGAGCAGTTCTTC. It is translated as CASSRGDNEQFF.

The J gene is TRBJ1-1, the V gene TRBV28, with D uncertain. The germline gives CDR1 MDHEN, CDR2 SYDVKM. V lost 7 bases and J lost 4, with 7 bases in between. CDR3 length: 11 amino acids. CDR3 in amino acids: CASTRITEAFF. As DNA, the CDR3 is TGTGCCAGCACCCGGATCACTGAAGCTTTCTTT. Based on the CDR3 plus reference TRBV28 and TRBJ1-1, the full variable domain is DVKVTQSSRYLVKRTGEKVFLECVQDMDHENMFWYRQDPGLGLRLIYFSYDVKMKEKGDIPEGYSVSREKKERFSLILESASTNQTSMYLCASTRITEAFFGQGTRLTVV.

With regard to this clone: One end of the junction fails to match germline, which may point to a read error. The chain recombines TRBV14 with TRBJ1-1; 7 bases map to TRBD1. Germline CDR1 and CDR2: SGHDN and FVKESK. The CDR3 contains 13 residues. CDR3 DNA sequence: TGTGCCAGCAGCCAAGATTGGTCAGGGGGAGCGCTCTTT. Amino acid sequence: CASSQDWSGGALF.

The J gene is TRBJ2-3, the V gene TRBV7-9; D gene ambiguous. V gave up 3 bases and J gave up 7 bases, with 11 bases separating them. The CDR3 sequence is 13 residues long. Germline values: CDR1 SEHNR, CDR2 FQNEAQ (reference sequence). In DNA form, the CDR3 reads TGTGCCAGCAGCTTGGGCCTCGGAAATACGCAGTATTTT. Encoded protein: CASSLGLGNTQYF.

About this clone itself: At one boundary the junction diverges from the germline segment, which might be a read error. The chain combines TRBV27 with TRBJ2-1; 7 bases agree with TRBD1. This CDR3 is built from 13 residues. CDR1 and CDR2 from the germline V gene are MNHEY and SMNVEV (reference sequence). CDR3 in DNA: TGTGCCGGCAGTTTACCCGACAGGGCTCGTGAGTTCTTC. Encoded protein: CAGSLPDRAREFF.

This clone was recorded a few times. The rearrangement links TRBV28 to TRBJ1-4; D not certain. CDR1 is MDHEN and CDR2 is SYDVKM in the germline V gene. CDR3 length: 11 amino acids. The V end was cut by 6 bases, the J end by 4 bases, with 3 bases between. As DNA, the CDR3 is TGTGCCAGCAGCCTTAATGAAAAACTGTTTTTT. Translation: CASSLNEKLFF.

Written as DNA, the CDR3 is TGTGCCAGCAGTTTTCCGGGGAGCGAACGACCTGAAGCTTTCTTT. It translates to CASSFPGSERPEAFF. The chain has TRBV28 and TRBJ1-1; D remains ambiguous. Germline V gives CDR1 MDHEN, CDR2 SYDVKM. The length of the CDR3 is 15 residues. V lost 3 bases, J lost 6 bases, and 17 bases lay in between. The complete variable domain, with remaining parts taken from reference TRBV28 and TRBJ1-1, reads DVKVTQSSRYLVKRTGEKVFLECVQDMDHENMFWYRQDPGLGLRLIYFSYDVKMKEKGDIPEGYSVSREKKERFSLILESASTNQTSMYLCASSFPGSERPEAFFGQGTRLTVV.

V usage is TRBV9 and J usage is TRBJ2-1; the D is unclear. The CDR3 is 18 residues long. Trimming left V 2 bases short and J 0 bases short, with 18 bases between. From germline, CDR1 is SGDLS and CDR2 YYNGEE. DNA of the CDR3: TGTGCCAGCAGCGTTTTTTGGATCAGCCAGAGCTCCTACAATGAGCAGTTCTTC. Protein product: CASSVFWISQSSYNEQFF. The full variable domain, rest sourced from reference TRBV9 and TRBJ2-1, is DSGVTQTPKHLITATGQRVTLRCSPRSGDLSVYWYQQSLDQGLQFLIQYYNGEERAKGNILERFSAQQFPDLHSELNLSSLELGDSALYFCASSVFWISQSSYNEQFFGPGTRLTVL.

V is TRBV6-6 and J is TRBJ1-2, with TRBD1 as a possible D gene (5 bases). The V and J ends lost 2 bases and 10 bases respectively, with 8 bases between them. The CDR3 covers 11 residues. Germline CDR1 MNHNY, CDR2 SVGAGI (reference sequence). The CDR3 here is CASSYGALYTF. The DNA of the CDR3 is TGTGCCAGCAGTTACGGGGCCCTCTACACCTTC.

The chain employs TRBV11-2 and TRBJ2-3, with D tentatively TRBD2 (6 bases). Trimming stripped 2 bases from V and 0 bases from J, with 9 bases between. Germline V gives CDR1 SGHAT, CDR2 FQNNGV. There are 15 residues in the CDR3. The CDR3 nucleotides read TGTGCCAGCAGCTTAAGCGGGCCGAGCACAGATACGCAGTATTTT. Its translation is CASSLSGPSTDTQYF.

The chain employs TRBV30 and TRBJ2-1, with D maybe TRBD2 (6 bases). This CDR3 region has 15 residues. Germline CDR1 GTSNPN, CDR2 SVGIG (reference sequence). Between the trimmed V and J ends, which lost 0 bases and 3 bases, there was a span of 12 bases. CDR3: CAWSVLIADYNEQFF. The CDR3 nucleotides are TGTGCCTGGAGTGTTTTGATAGCGGACTACAATGAGCAGTTCTTC.

The V call is TRBV30, the J call TRBJ2-6; maybe TRBD1 (5 bases). Trimming took 2 bases from V and 2 from J, leaving 7 bases between them. This CDR3 contains 14 residues. From germline, CDR1 is GTSNPN and CDR2 SVGIG (reference sequence). In DNA, the CDR3 is TGTGCCTGGAGTCTAGGGGCTGGGGCCAACGTCCTGACTTTC. Translation: CAWSLGAGANVLTF.

The gene calls are TRBV5-8 and TRBJ2-7; 10 nucleotides line up with TRBD1. The CDR3 runs to 14 residues. V shed 9 bases and J 5 bases; nucleotides not matched to a gene: 11. In germline, CDR1 is SGHTS, CDR2 YDEGEE. As DNA, the CDR3 is TGTGCCACCAACGACAGGGGGCTTAACGACGAGCAGTACTTC. Translation: CATNDRGLNDEQYF.

The chain is built from TRBV19 and TRBJ2-7; tentative D call: TRBD2 (5 bases). The V end was cut by 4 bases, the J end by 2 bases, with 9 bases between. The V gene's germline CDR1 is LNHDA and CDR2 SQIVND (reference sequence). The CDR3 extends over 13 amino acids. CDR3 protein: CASSTDYPYEQYF. As DNA, the CDR3 is TGTGCCAGTAGTACCGACTACCCCTACGAGCAGTACTTC.

The chain links TRBV9 to TRBJ2-1, with a tentative D call TRBD2 (6 bases). V lost 0 bases and J lost 8, with 12 bases in between. CDR1 and CDR2 (germline): SGDLS, YYNGEE. The CDR3 is 14 residues long. CDR3 residues: CASSVEGTEDEQFF. In nucleotides, the CDR3 is TGTGCCAGCAGCGTAGAAGGGACTGAGGATGAGCAGTTCTTC. Full variable domain (missing parts from reference TRBV9 and TRBJ2-1): DSGVTQTPKHLITATGQRVTLRCSPRSGDLSVYWYQQSLDQGLQFLIQYYNGEERAKGNILERFSAQQFPDLHSELNLSSLELGDSALYFCASSVEGTEDEQFFGPGTRLTVL.